This T cell receptor (beta chain) is drawn from a study of spatial heterogeneity in lung cancer. TCRdb passed the 5' RACE reads through MiXCR, listing each CDR3 protein once. The profile shows 110,000 or so distinct CDR3 sequences, less than 14% of them singletons. CDR1 and CDR2 (germline): SNHLY, FYNNEI. Trimming shortened V by 7 bases and J by 4 bases, and 5 bases separated the two germline ends. This CDR3 is built from 11 residues. Time point noted: blood at routine non-recurrence follow-up after resection. This clonotype came up many times. V gene TRBV2 combines with J gene TRBJ2-1; D is unresolved. Here the sequenced sample was PBMCs, taken at follow-up. The sequence came from a female donor with early-stage non-small cell lung cancer. The CDR3: CASNQYNEQFF. CDR3 nucleotide sequence: TGTGCCAGCAACCAGTACAATGAGCAGTTCTTC.